The clone carrying this TCR beta chain appeared a few times. This entry comes from a study of immune cell composition in non-small cell lung cancer. The data were produced by immunoSEQ multiplex PCR, yet TCRdb's version contains in-frame clones alone and is incomplete. The repertoire holds roughly 14,000 clones, with roughly two thirds as singletons. This sequence originates from a human donor with non-small cell lung cancer. The sample consisted of lung tumor tissue.

For the CDR3, the DNA is TGTGCCAGCAGCCCCGGGGATGTGAGGGGCTACACCTTC. Amino acid sequence: CASSPGDVRGYTF. J is TRBJ1-2 and V is TRBV7-9; D is unclear. This CDR3 is built from 13 residues. Germline CDR1 SEHNR, CDR2 FQNEAQ (reference sequence). Trimming removed 5 bases from V and 8 bases from J, with 15 bases in between.